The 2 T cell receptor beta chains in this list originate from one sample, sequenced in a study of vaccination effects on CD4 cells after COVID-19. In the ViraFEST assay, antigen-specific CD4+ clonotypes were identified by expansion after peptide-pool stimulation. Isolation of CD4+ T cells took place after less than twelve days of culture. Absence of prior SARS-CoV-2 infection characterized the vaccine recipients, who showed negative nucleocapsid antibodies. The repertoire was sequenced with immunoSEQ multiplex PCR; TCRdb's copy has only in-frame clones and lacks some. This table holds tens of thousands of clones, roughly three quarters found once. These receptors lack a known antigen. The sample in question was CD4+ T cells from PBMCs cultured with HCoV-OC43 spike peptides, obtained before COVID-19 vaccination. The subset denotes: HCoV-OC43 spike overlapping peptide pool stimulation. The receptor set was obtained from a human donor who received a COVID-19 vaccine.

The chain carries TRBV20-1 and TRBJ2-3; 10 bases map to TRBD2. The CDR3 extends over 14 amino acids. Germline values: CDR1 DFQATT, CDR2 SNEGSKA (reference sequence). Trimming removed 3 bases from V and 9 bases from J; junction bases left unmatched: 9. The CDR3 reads CSASDSGGPRTQYF. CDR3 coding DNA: TGCAGTGCTAGTGATAGCGGGGGGCCGAGAACGCAGTATTTT.

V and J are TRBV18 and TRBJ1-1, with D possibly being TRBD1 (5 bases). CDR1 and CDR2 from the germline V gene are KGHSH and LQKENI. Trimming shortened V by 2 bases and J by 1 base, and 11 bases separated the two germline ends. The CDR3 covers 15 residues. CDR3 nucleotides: TGTGCCAGCTCACCAGGGGCAGGGACGAACACTGAAGCTTTCTTT. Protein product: CASSPGAGTNTEAFF. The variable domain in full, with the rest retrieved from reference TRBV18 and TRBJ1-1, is NAGVMQNPRHLVRRRGQEARLRCSPMKGHSHVYWYRQLPEEGLKFMVYLQKENIIDESGMPKERFSAEFPKEGPSILRIQQVVRGDSAAYFCASSPGAGTNTEAFFGQGTRLTVV.